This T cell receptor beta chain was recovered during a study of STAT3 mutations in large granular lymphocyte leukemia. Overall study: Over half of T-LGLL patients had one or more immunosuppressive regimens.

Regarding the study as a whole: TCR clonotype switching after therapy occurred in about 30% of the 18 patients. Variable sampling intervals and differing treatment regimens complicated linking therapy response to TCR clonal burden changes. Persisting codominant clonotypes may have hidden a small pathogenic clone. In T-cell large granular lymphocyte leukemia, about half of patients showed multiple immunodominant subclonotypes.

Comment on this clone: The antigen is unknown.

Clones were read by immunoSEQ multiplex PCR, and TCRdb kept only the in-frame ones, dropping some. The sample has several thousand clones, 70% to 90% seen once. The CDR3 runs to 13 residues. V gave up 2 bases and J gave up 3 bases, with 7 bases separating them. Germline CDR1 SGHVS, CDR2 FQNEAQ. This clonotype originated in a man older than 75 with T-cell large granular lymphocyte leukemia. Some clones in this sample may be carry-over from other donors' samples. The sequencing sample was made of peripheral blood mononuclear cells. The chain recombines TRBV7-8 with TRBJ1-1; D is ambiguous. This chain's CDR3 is CASSLRRDTEAFF. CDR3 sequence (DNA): TGTGCCAGCAGCTTACGTCGGGACACTGAAGCTTTCTTT. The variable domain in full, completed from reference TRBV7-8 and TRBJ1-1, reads GAGVSQSPRYKVAKRGQDVALRCDPISGHVSLFWYQQALGQGPEFLTYFQNEAQLDKSGLPSDRFFAERPEGSVSTLKIQRTQQEDSAVYLCASSLRRDTEAFFGQGTRLTVV.